These 17 T cell receptor beta chains were sequenced from one sample in a study of blood T cell repertoires in COVID-19. The repertoire was sequenced with immunoSEQ multiplex PCR; TCRdb's copy has only in-frame clones and lacks some. Of around 100,000 clones listed, roughly 89% were seen once; the top ten hold less than 2%. The source material was peripheral blood. These receptors were collected from a man in his sixties or seventies with active or convalescent COVID-19.

The table lists this clone with a few counts. This sequence joins TRBV28 and TRBJ1-5; D is possibly TRBD1 (6 bases). The CDR3 extends over 16 amino acids. V was cut by 3 bases and J by 0 bases, with 12 bases left in between. Germline loops: CDR1 MDHEN, CDR2 SYDVKM. CDR3 in DNA: TGTGCCAGCAGTTTGACAGGACTCTATAGCAATCAGCCCCAGCATTTT. Translating gives CASSLTGLYSNQPQHF. Full variable domain (missing parts from reference TRBV28 and TRBJ1-5): DVKVTQSSRYLVKRTGEKVFLECVQDMDHENMFWYRQDPGLGLRLIYFSYDVKMKEKGDIPEGYSVSREKKERFSLILESASTNQTSMYLCASSLTGLYSNQPQHFGDGTRLSIL.

The rearrangement links TRBV5-5 to TRBJ2-6, with D perhaps matching TRBD1 (6 bases). The CDR3 loop spans 16 amino acids. The germline gives CDR1 SGHKS, CDR2 YYEKEE (reference sequence). V lost 4 bases and J lost 2, with 13 bases in between. The chain's CDR3 is CASSVTGSTGANVLTF. The CDR3 bases are TGTGCCAGCAGCGTTACAGGGAGTACTGGGGCCAACGTCCTGACTTTC. Full variable domain (rest looked up from reference TRBV5-5 and TRBJ2-6): DAGVTQSPTHLIKTRGQQVTLRCSPISGHKSVSWYQQVLGQGPQFIFQYYEKEERGRGNFPDRFSARQFPNYSSELNVNALLLGDSALYLCASSVTGSTGANVLTFGAGSRLTVL.

A few counts support this clone. The chain links TRBV28 to TRBJ1-2, with a tentative D call TRBD1 (5 bases). V was clipped by 7 bases and J by 2 bases, with 14 bases between them. CDR1 MDHEN and CDR2 SYDVKM come from the germline V gene. The CDR3 has 14 residues. CDR3 protein: CASNLRGTNYGYTF. CDR3 DNA sequence: TGTGCCAGCAACCTTCGGGGGACGAACTATGGCTACACCTTC.

Only one count was recorded for this clone. The rearrangement uses TRBV7-2 and TRBJ2-3; 10 bases are shared with TRBD1. Looked up from germline, CDR1 is SGHTA and CDR2 is FQGNSA. Losses at the gene ends were 5 bases for V and 2 bases for J; bases not matched to a gene: 4. The CDR3 spans 15 residues. CDR3 nucleotides: TGTGCCAGCAGCCGCGGACAGGGGGACACAGATACGCAGTATTTT. Its protein is CASSRGQGDTDTQYF.

A single count supports this clone. This chain uses TRBV7-2 with TRBJ1-1; TRBD1 aligns across 7 bases. CDR3 size: 15 residues. Losses at the gene ends were 2 bases for V and 2 bases for J; bases not matched to a gene: 5. Germline CDR1 and CDR2: SGHTA and FQGNSA. The CDR3 here is CASSLSGTENTEAFF. The CDR3 DNA follows: TGTGCCAGCAGCTTATCCGGGACAGAAAACACTGAAGCTTTCTTT.

This sequence joins TRBV5-1 and TRBJ2-7; TRBD2 matches at 8 bases. The CDR3 contains 14 residues. V trimming: 1 base; J trimming: 2 bases; junction bases outside the gene matches: 2. Germline V CDR1 and CDR2: SGHRS, YFSETQ. The CDR3 loop is CASSLIAGTYEQYF. The DNA of the CDR3 is TGCGCCAGCAGCTTGATAGCGGGGACCTACGAGCAGTACTTC.

The J gene is TRBJ2-5, the V gene TRBV5-4, with 7 bases identical to TRBD2. The trim removed 4 bases at V and 2 bases at J, leaving 5 bases unmatched. The CDR3 extends over 14 amino acids. Per the germline V gene, CDR1 is SGHNT and CDR2 is YYREEE (reference sequence). The CDR3 region is CASSPGLGQETQYF. CDR3 in DNA: TGTGCCAGCAGCCCCGGACTAGGACAAGAGACCCAGTACTTC.

The chain has TRBV30 and TRBJ2-3, with 14 bases fitting TRBD2. J gave up 2 bases and V 1 base, and 2 bases lay outside the gene matches. The CDR3 has 16 amino acids. Looked up from germline, CDR1 is GTSNPN and CDR2 is SVGIG (reference sequence). The CDR3 bases are TGTGCCTGGAGTGGGGGACTAGCGGGGGCCACAGATACGCAGTATTTT. Translation gives CAWSGGLAGATDTQYF. Looking up the rest from reference TRBV30 and TRBJ2-3 gives the full variable domain: SQTIHQWPATLVQPVGSPLSLECTVEGTSNPNLYWYRQAAGRGLQLLFYSVGIGQISSEVPQNLSASRPQDRQFILSSKKLLLSDSGFYLCAWSGGLAGATDTQYFGPGTRLTVL.

The chain couples TRBV5-1 to TRBJ1-1; weak D call: TRBD1 (5 bases). CDR1 SGHRS and CDR2 YFSETQ come from the germline V gene. V gave up 5 bases and J gave up 5 bases, with 16 bases separating them. The CDR3 covers 14 residues. The CDR3 nucleotides are TGCGCCAGCAGGAAATCCCACCCAGGGACTGAAGCTTTCTTT. It codes for CASRKSHPGTEAFF.

This chain links TRBV24-1 with TRBJ1-4, with 7 nucleotides matching TRBD1. Germline V gives CDR1 KGHDR, CDR2 SFDVKD. V shed 4 bases, J shed 8 bases, and the junction held 12 bases outside the gene matches. The length of the CDR3 is 16 residues. CDR3 loop: CATSDTRTGPGEKLFF. In DNA form, the CDR3 reads TGTGCCACCAGTGACACTCGGACAGGTCCAGGGGAAAAACTGTTTTTT.

The gene calls are TRBV6-6 and TRBJ2-3; tentatively, D is TRBD1 (5 bases). Between the trimmed V and J ends, which lost 7 bases and 2 bases, there was a span of 13 bases. The length of the CDR3 is 14 residues. Germline V gene sequence: CDR1 MNHNY, CDR2 SVGAGI (reference sequence). This chain's CDR3 is CASNTPTDTDTQYF. The CDR3 DNA is TGTGCCAGCAATACCCCGACAGACACAGATACGCAGTATTTT.

The V gene is TRBV18, the J gene TRBJ1-1, with a tentative D call TRBD1 (6 bases). The germline gives CDR1 KGHSH, CDR2 LQKENI. The CDR3 loop spans 14 amino acids. V lost 6 bases to trimming and J lost 5 bases, with 16 bases between them. DNA for the CDR3: TGTGCCAGCTCCACCACCTGGGGGCGAACTGAAGCTTTCTTT. As protein: CASSTTWGRTEAFF.

The chain carries TRBV30 and TRBJ1-3, with D tentatively TRBD1 (6 bases). V was trimmed by 5 bases and J by 4 bases, leaving 12 bases between them. This CDR3 is built from 13 residues. Looked up from germline, CDR1 is GTSNPN and CDR2 is SVGIG (reference sequence). CDR3 sequence (DNA): TGTGCCTGGGGGTCAAGGGGGGGAAACACCATATATTTT. Its protein is CAWGSRGGNTIYF. The complete variable domain, with remaining parts taken from reference TRBV30 and TRBJ1-3, reads SQTIHQWPATLVQPVGSPLSLECTVEGTSNPNLYWYRQAAGRGLQLLFYSVGIGQISSEVPQNLSASRPQDRQFILSSKKLLLSDSGFYLCAWGSRGGNTIYFGEGSWLTVV.

The chain is built from TRBV2 and TRBJ2-7; D gene ambiguous. CDR1 SNHLY and CDR2 FYNNEI come from the germline V gene. The CDR3 runs to 13 residues. V was clipped by 6 bases and J by 2 bases, with 11 bases between them. CDR3 sequence reads: CASSPEITYEQYF. CDR3 DNA: TGTGCCAGCAGCCCAGAAATTACCTACGAGCAGTACTTC.

CDR3 sequence: CASSLAGGSGGYTF. The DNA of the CDR3 is TGCGCCAGCAGCTTGGCAGGGGGCAGTGGTGGCTACACCTTC. The V gene is TRBV5-1, the J gene TRBJ1-2; 8 bases fit TRBD1. V trimming: 0 bases; J trimming: 7 bases; junction bases outside the gene matches: 5. This CDR3 spans 14 amino acids. Germline CDR1 and CDR2: SGHRS and YFSETQ.

The rearrangement uses TRBV3-1 (or the pseudogene TRBV3-2) and TRBJ2-1, with 7 bases that match TRBD2. Germline-derived CDR1 and CDR2 are LGHDT and YNNKEL (reference sequence). The length of the CDR3 is 16 residues. Trimming cost V 0 bases and J 2 bases; bases outside gene matches: 4. The chain's CDR3 is CASSQDWGGAYNEQFF. In DNA form, the CDR3 reads TGTGCCAGCAGCCAAGATTGGGGGGGAGCCTACAATGAGCAGTTCTTC.

The gene calls are TRBV27 and TRBJ1-5, with 9 positions matching TRBD1. J gave up 7 bases and V 6 bases, and 4 bases lay outside the gene matches. The CDR3 spans 13 residues. Germline values: CDR1 MNHEY, CDR2 SMNVEV (reference sequence). CDR3 sequence: CASRGQGGQPQHF. CDR3 DNA sequence: TGTGCCAGCAGGGGACAGGGTGGCCAGCCCCAGCATTTT.